This T cell receptor (beta chain) is from a study of beta chain features in type 1 diabetes. This clone turned up a few times. Looked up from germline, CDR1 is GTSNPN and CDR2 is SVGIG (reference sequence). CDR3 length: 14 residues. The V end was cut by 2 bases, the J end by 7 bases, with 15 bases between. Expressed TCRB transcripts were sequenced because the isolated RNA had all been reverse transcribed beforehand. Using immunoSEQ multiplex PCR, the repertoire was profiled, and TCRdb retains in-frame clones only, with some absent. The profile covers roughly 400,000 clones, with more than 12% appearing a single time and more than 0.015% taken by the ten largest.

The receptor was derived from a woman between 18 and 30 years old in good health. Sequencing input: naive CD4+ T cells from blood. V usage is TRBV30 and J usage is TRBJ2-1; possibly TRBD2 for D (6 bases). The CDR3 sequence is CAWSTGGSINEQFF. CDR3 in DNA: TGTGCCTGGAGTACAGGAGGGAGTATAAATGAGCAGTTCTTC.